A selection of T cell receptor beta chains follows, all from one sample in a study of cytomegalovirus exposure and HLA in healthy donors. Profiling relied on immunoSEQ multiplex PCR, and the TCRdb table lists in-frame clones only, not all of them. The table has 150,000 or so clones, around 81% seen once; the top ten hold just under 5%. Material: PBMCs. The receptors here all came from a woman between 18 and 29 years old in good health and CMV-seropositive. CDR3s include the opening cysteine and the closing phenylalanine or tryptophan. D genes are given only for firm matches. Clone size is given for some rows only: seen once, a few or many times, or a class if the clone is expanded.

v_call	clone_size	d_call	j_call	cdr3_nt	cdr3_aa
TRBV5-4	NA	NA	TRBJ1-2	TGTGCCAGCAGCTTGGGGGGCGCGTCTGGCTACACCTTC	CASSLGGASGYTF
TRBV4-3	few	NA	TRBJ1-2	TGCGCCAGCAGCCAAGTTGCGGCAGAGATCTATGGCTACACCTTC	CASSQVAAEIYGYTF
TRBV7-9	NA	NA	TRBJ2-3	TGTGCCAGCAGCTTAGATGGAGGGGCAGATACGCAGTATTTT	CASSLDGGADTQYF
TRBV7-3	NA	TRBD1	TRBJ1-4	TGTGCCAGCAGCTTAAATCTACAGGGGAATGAAAAACTGTTTTTT	CASSLNLQGNEKLFF
TRBV6-5	NA	NA	TRBJ2-7	TGTGCCAGCAGTCTCAAAGCAGGCGACTACGAGCAGTACTTC	CASSLKAGDYEQYF
TRBV6-1	NA	NA	TRBJ1-2	TGTGCCAGCATAGGGGAGGGTTGGGGATATGGCTACACCTTC	CASIGEGWGYGYTF
TRBV7-8	NA	NA	TRBJ1-2	TGTGCCAGCAGCTTAGGGTCAGTTTCCTATGGCTACACCTTC	CASSLGSVSYGYTF
TRBV28	NA	NA	TRBJ2-1	TGTGCCAGCAGGCGAGAGGGGGGGTACAATGAGCAGTTCTTC	CASRREGGYNEQFF
TRBV9	NA	NA	TRBJ1-6	TGTGCCAGCAGCGTAGGGCAGGGCGTATATAATTCACCCCTCCACTTT	CASSVGQGVYNSPLHF
TRBV5-1	once	TRBD1	TRBJ1-4	TGCGCCAGCAGCTTGGATGGGACAGTATGGGAAAAACTGTTTTTT	CASSLDGTVWEKLFF
TRBV27	NA	NA	TRBJ1-6	TGTGCCAGCAGTCCATCGCGGGAAGGTGGGTCACCCCTCCACTTT	CASSPSREGGSPLHF
TRBV2	NA	TRBD2	TRBJ2-5	TGTGCCAGCAGTGAAACCCCCGGGGGGTCCCTCCAAGAGACCCAGTACTTC	CASSETPGGSLQETQYF
TRBV7-9	NA	NA	TRBJ2-1	TGTGCCAGCAGCTTAGCACAGTACAATGAGCAGTTCTTC	CASSLAQYNEQFF
TRBV4-2	NA	NA	TRBJ2-3	TGTGCCAGCAGCCCAAGCCCGGGGGACCCCACCGCGGAGGGTACGCAGTATTTT	CASSPSPGDPTAEGTQYF
TRBV28	NA	NA	TRBJ2-5	TGTGCCAGCAGTTTAATACAGACCTCAATCCTTGAAGAGACCCAGTACTTC	CASSLIQTSILEETQYF
TRBV2	NA	TRBD2	TRBJ2-2	TGTGCCAGCGGTCGGCTAGCGGGTTCTACGAACACCGGGGAGCTGTTTTTT	CASGRLAGSTNTGELFF
TRBV27	NA	TRBD1	TRBJ2-1	TGTGCCAGCAGTTTACGGACAGGGGCTAGCAATGAGCAGTTCTTC	CASSLRTGASNEQFF
TRBV18	NA	NA	TRBJ1-6	TGTGCCAGCTCAGGGCAAGGACAAAACAATTCACCCCTCCACTTT	CASSGQGQNNSPLHF
TRBV4-2	NA	NA	TRBJ2-3	TGTGCCAGCAGCCAAGATTTTTCGTTACAGACAGATACGCAGTATTTT	CASSQDFSLQTDTQYF
TRBV7-9	once	NA	TRBJ2-5	TGTGCCAGCAGCCGGACTAAGCAGTACTTC	CASSRTKQYF
TRBV11-2	few	NA	TRBJ1-2	TGTGCCAGCAGCTTAGATCCTACGTACTATGGCTACACCTTC	CASSLDPTYYGYTF
TRBV13	NA	NA	TRBJ1-6	TGTGCCAGCAGCTCCCCCCCAGGTTCACCCCTCCACTTT	CASSSPPGSPLHF
TRBV15	once	TRBD2	TRBJ2-3	TGTGCCACCAGCAGGTCACTAGCGGGGGGGGCGGCGGGAACAGATACGCAGTATTTT	CATSRSLAGGAAGTDTQYF
TRBV19	NA	TRBD1	TRBJ1-3	TGTGCCAGTAGTCCAACAGGAGGGACAGGTGGAAACACCATATATTTT	CASSPTGGTGGNTIYF
TRBV5-1	NA	NA	TRBJ1-5	TGCGCCAGCAGCTCCCCTTGGACTCTCCGACATTTT	CASSSPWTLRHF
TRBV6-5	NA	NA	TRBJ1-2	TGTGCCAGCAGTTACTCACCCGGGGTGGACGGCTACACCTTC	CASSYSPGVDGYTF
TRBV9	NA	TRBD2	TRBJ2-4	TGTGCCAGCAGTCCCCGACTAGCGGGGGGGCCTGTGGACAGTCAGTACTTC	CASSPRLAGGPVDSQYF